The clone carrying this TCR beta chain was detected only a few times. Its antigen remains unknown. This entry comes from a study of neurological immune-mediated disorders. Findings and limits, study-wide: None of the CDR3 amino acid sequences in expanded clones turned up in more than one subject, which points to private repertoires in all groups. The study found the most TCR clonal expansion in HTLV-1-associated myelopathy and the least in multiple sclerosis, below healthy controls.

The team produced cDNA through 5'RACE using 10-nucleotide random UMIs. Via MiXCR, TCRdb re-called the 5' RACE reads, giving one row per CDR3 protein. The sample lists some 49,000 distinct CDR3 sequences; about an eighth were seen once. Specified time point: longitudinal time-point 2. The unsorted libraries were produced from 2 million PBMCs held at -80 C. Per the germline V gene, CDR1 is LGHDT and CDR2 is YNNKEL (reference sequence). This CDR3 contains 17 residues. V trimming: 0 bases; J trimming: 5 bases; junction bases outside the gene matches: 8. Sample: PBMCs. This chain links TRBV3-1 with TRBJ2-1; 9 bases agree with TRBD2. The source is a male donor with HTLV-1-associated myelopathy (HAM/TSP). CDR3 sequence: CASSQDVLAGPNNEQFF. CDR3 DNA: TGTGCCAGCAGCCAAGATGTCCTAGCGGGGCCCAACAATGAGCAGTTCTTC.